This paragraph reports one T cell receptor (beta chain). Its matching antigen is unknown. The sample comes from a study of cytomegalovirus exposure and HLA in healthy donors. Study findings and constraints: Several of the most significant clusters appeared, in a later analysis, to be linked to common viral pathogens.

The PCR made use of 60 Vbeta and 13 Jbeta primers. Sequencing used immunoSEQ multiplex PCR; TCRdb keeps in-frame clones, though not all of them. This repertoire shows approximately 70,000 clones, less than 85% found once; its top ten account for roughly 10%. The germline gives CDR1 SQVTM, CDR2 ANQGSEA. CDR3 length equals 13 residues. V shed 6 bases and J shed 5 bases, with 16 bases lying between them. Sequencing was done on a sample of PBMCs. This receptor was taken from a woman aged 45-60 years in good health and CMV-seropositive. This chain links TRBV29-1 with TRBJ2-5, with D possibly matching TRBD2 (6 bases). The DNA of the CDR3 is TGCAGCGTCGAATCGGGGGTTATGGAGACCCAGTACTTC. It encodes CSVESGVMETQYF.